These 12 T cell receptor beta chains originate from one sample sequenced in a study of glioma-infiltrating T cells after dendritic cell vaccination. Profiled with immunoSEQ multiplex PCR; TCRdb holds only in-frame clones, not every one. The sample carries tens of thousands of clones, almost 85% recorded once. Sequenced here: blood, sampled before dendritic cell vaccination. Receptors were obtained from a human donor with glioblastoma.

The chain carries TRBV11-2 and TRBJ1-3; D is undetermined. V lost 5 bases and J 4 bases, leaving 15 bases between the germline ends. The CDR3 has 15 amino acids. CDR1 SGHAT and CDR2 FQNNGV come from the germline V gene. This chain's CDR3 is CASSPSGYDGNTIYF. In DNA, the CDR3 is TGTGCCAGCAGCCCGAGCGGTTACGACGGAAACACCATATATTTT.

V usage is TRBV25-1 and J usage is TRBJ1-2; tentative D call: TRBD1 (5 bases). Germline CDR1 reads MGHDK; CDR2 reads SYGVNS. The CDR3 length is 13 residues. V lost 8 bases, J lost 4 bases, and 14 bases lay in between. Here the CDR3 reads CASVDPGRYGYTF. Here the CDR3 DNA reads TGTGCCAGCGTCGATCCAGGGCGCTATGGCTACACCTTC.

V gene TRBV4-1 combines with J gene TRBJ1-5; unclear D gene. CDR1 is MGHRA, CDR2 YSYEKL, per germline. The CDR3 is 19 amino acids. V was pared by 2 bases and J by 0 bases, with 20 bases between. The CDR3 spells CASSQPRLRPKNSNQPQHF. In DNA form, the CDR3 reads TGCGCCAGCAGCCAACCCCGACTCCGGCCCAAAAATAGCAATCAGCCCCAGCATTTT.

CDR3 residues: CAISTGGQLNEKLFF. The CDR3 DNA follows: TGTGCCATCAGTACCGGAGGGCAGCTGAATGAAAAACTGTTTTTT. The rearrangement joins TRBV10-3 to TRBJ1-4; D unclear. This CDR3 contains 15 residues. CDR1 ENHRY and CDR2 SYGVKD come from the germline V gene. V lost 5 bases and J lost 5, with 15 bases in between.

The chain couples TRBV27 to TRBJ2-1; D perhaps matches TRBD1 (6 bases). Trimming took off 3 bases at V and 16 bases at J, with 19 bases between the two ends. This CDR3 contains 13 residues. Germline V gives CDR1 MNHEY, CDR2 SMNVEV (reference sequence). CDR3 DNA sequence: TGTGCCAGCAGTTTTAACGTCCGGGACACCACTTTCTTC. It codes for CASSFNVRDTTFF.

The rearrangement uses TRBV6-6 and TRBJ2-5; D is possibly TRBD1 (6 bases). V gave up 3 bases and J gave up 7 bases, with 12 bases separating them. Germline assignment: CDR1 MNHNY and CDR2 SVGAGI (reference sequence). The CDR3 has 13 residues. CDR3 in DNA: TGTGCCAGCAGTTATTCACGAGGGGGGACCCAGTACTTC. Residues: CASSYSRGGTQYF.

The genes are TRBV9 and TRBJ2-5; 8 bases match TRBD1. The CDR3 sequence is 13 residues long. Trimming cost V 6 bases and J 3 bases; bases outside gene matches: 4. Germline CDR1 is SGDLS and CDR2 is YYNGEE. DNA for the CDR3: TGTGCCAGCACCCTGACAGGGGAAGAGACCCAGTACTTC. It codes for CASTLTGEETQYF.

The CDR3 loop is CASSHGQGNQPQHF. The DNA of the CDR3 is TGTGCCAGCAGCCATGGACAGGGAAATCAGCCCCAGCATTTT. This rearrangement joins TRBV13 to TRBJ1-5; 8 bases are shared with TRBD1. Germline CDR1 is PRHDT and CDR2 is FYEKMQ (reference sequence). The CDR3 length is 14 residues. Germline trimming cut 5 bases from V and 4 bases from J; bases unmatched to any gene: 4.

The V call is TRBV6-1, the J call TRBJ2-7, with 10 bases identical to TRBD1. In germline, CDR1 is MNHNS, CDR2 SASEGT. Trimming took 7 bases from V and 4 from J; bases not matched to a gene: 7. The CDR3 loop spans 14 amino acids. CDR3 region: CASTRTGGLYEQYF. CDR3 DNA sequence: TGTGCCAGCACGCGGACAGGGGGTCTGTACGAGCAGTACTTC.

The chain employs TRBV14 and TRBJ2-1; 14 positions agree with TRBD2. The CDR3 contains 16 residues. J gave up 8 bases and V 4 bases, and 7 bases lay outside the gene matches. CDR1 and CDR2 (germline): SGHDN, FVKESK. DNA of the CDR3: TGTGCCAGCAGCCGTCGACTAGCGGGGGGGCCCCATGAGCAGTTCTTC. This encodes CASSRRLAGGPHEQFF.

Only one count was recorded for this clone. The genes are TRBV6-5 and TRBJ1-6; 10 bases map to TRBD1. Trimming cost V 0 bases and J 9 bases; bases outside gene matches: 5. The CDR3 sequence is 16 residues long. Germline V gene sequence: CDR1 MNHEY, CDR2 SVGAGI. CDR3 DNA sequence: TGTGCCAGCAGTTACTCCACCGGGACAGGGGCTTCACCCCTCCACTTT. Amino acid sequence: CASSYSTGTGASPLHF.

This chain connects TRBV6-6 to TRBJ1-5, with 7 bases matching TRBD1. V shed 2 bases, J shed 3 bases, and the junction held 7 bases outside the gene matches. The length of the CDR3 is 16 residues. Germline CDR1 is MNHNY and CDR2 is SVGAGI (reference sequence). This CDR3 is CASSYHGTDDNQPQHF. The CDR3 DNA reads as TGTGCCAGCAGTTACCATGGGACAGATGACAATCAGCCCCAGCATTTT.